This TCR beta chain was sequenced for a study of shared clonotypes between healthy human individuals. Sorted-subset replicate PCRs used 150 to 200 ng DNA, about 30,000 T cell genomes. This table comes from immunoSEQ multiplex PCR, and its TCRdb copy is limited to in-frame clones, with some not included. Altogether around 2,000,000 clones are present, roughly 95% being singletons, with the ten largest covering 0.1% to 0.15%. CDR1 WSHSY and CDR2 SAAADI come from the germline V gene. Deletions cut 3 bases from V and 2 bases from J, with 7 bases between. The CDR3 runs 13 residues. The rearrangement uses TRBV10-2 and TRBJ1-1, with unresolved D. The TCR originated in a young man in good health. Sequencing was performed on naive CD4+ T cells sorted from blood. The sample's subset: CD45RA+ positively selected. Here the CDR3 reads CASSDLLNTEAFF. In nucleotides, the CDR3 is TGCGCCAGCAGTGACCTTTTAAACACTGAAGCTTTCTTT.